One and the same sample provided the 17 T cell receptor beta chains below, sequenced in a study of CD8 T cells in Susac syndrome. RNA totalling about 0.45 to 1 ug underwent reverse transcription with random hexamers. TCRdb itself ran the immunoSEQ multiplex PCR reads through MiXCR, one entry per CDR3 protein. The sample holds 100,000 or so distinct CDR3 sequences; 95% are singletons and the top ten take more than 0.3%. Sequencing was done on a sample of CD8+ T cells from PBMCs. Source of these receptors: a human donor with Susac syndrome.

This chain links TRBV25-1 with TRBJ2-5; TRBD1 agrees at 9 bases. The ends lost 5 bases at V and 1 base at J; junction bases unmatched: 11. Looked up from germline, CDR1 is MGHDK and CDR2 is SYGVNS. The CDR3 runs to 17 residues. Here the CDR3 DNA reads TGTGCCAGCAGTCAACAGGGGGCAGGGGATCCCCAAGAGACCCAGTACTTC. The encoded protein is CASSQQGAGDPQETQYF. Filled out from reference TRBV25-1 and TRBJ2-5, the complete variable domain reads EADIYQTPRYLVIGTGKKITLECSQTMGHDKMYWYQQDPGMELHLIHYSYGVNSTEKGDLSSESTVSRIRTEHFPLTLESARPSHTSQYLCASSQQGAGDPQETQYFGPGTRLLVL.

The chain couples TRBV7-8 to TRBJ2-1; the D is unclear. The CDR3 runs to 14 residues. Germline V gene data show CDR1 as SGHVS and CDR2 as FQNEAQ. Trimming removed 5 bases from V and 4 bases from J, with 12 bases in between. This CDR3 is CASSAQVRYNEQFF. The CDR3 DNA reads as TGTGCCAGCAGCGCCCAAGTGAGGTACAATGAGCAGTTCTTC.

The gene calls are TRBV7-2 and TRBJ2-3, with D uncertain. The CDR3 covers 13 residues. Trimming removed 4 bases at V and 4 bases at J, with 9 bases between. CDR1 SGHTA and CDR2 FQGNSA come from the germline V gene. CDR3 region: CASSSFGADTQYF. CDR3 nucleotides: TGTGCCAGCAGCTCCTTTGGGGCAGATACGCAGTATTTT.

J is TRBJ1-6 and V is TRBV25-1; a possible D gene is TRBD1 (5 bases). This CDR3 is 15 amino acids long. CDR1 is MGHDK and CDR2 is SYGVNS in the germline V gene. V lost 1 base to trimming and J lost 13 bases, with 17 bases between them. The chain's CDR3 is CASSEWGVTKAPLHF. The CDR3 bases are TGTGCCAGCAGTGAATGGGGGGTAACGAAGGCCCCCCTCCACTTT.

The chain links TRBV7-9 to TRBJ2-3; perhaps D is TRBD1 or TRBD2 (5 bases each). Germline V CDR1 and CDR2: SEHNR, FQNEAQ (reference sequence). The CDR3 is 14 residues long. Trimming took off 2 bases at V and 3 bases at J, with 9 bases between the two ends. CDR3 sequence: CASSLWGFTDTQYF. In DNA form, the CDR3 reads TGTGCCAGCAGCTTATGGGGGTTTACAGATACGCAGTATTTT.

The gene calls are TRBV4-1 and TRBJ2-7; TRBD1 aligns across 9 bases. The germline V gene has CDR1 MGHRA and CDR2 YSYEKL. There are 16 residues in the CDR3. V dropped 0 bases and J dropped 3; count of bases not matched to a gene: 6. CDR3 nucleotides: TGCGCCAGCAGCCAAGACCCCGGGACAGGGTTCTACGAGCAGTACTTC. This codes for CASSQDPGTGFYEQYF.

The CDR3 DNA follows: TGCAGCGTTGATAAGAACATGAACACTGAAGCTTTCTTT. The encoded protein is CSVDKNMNTEAFF. This sequence joins TRBV29-1 and TRBJ1-1, with D unclear. The CDR3 is 13 residues long. V lost 3 bases to trimming and J lost 0 bases, with 8 bases between them. In germline, CDR1 is SQVTM, CDR2 ANQGSEA. The entire variable domain, with the rest obtained from reference TRBV29-1 and TRBJ1-1, is as follows: SAVISQKPSRDICQRGTSLTIQCQVDSQVTMMFWYRQQPGQSLTLIATANQGSEATYESGFVIDKFPISRPNLTFSTLTVSNMSPEDSSIYLCSVDKNMNTEAFFGQGTRLTVV.

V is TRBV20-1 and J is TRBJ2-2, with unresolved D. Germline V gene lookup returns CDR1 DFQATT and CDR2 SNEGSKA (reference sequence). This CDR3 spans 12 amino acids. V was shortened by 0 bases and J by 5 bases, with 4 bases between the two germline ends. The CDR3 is CSAREGTGELFF. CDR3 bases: TGCAGTGCTAGAGAAGGTACCGGGGAGCTGTTTTTT.

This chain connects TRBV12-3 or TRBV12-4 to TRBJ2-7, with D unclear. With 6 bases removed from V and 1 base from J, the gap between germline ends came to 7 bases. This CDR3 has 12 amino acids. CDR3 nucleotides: TGTGCCAGCAGACGGCGGTCCTACGAGCAGTACTTC. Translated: CASRRRSYEQYF.

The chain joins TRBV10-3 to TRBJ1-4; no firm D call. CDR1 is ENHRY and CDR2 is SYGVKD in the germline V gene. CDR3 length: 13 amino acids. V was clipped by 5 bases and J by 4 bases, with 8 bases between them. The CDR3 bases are TGTGCCATCAGTTCTCGGAGTAATGAAAAACTGTTTTTT. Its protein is CAISSRSNEKLFF.

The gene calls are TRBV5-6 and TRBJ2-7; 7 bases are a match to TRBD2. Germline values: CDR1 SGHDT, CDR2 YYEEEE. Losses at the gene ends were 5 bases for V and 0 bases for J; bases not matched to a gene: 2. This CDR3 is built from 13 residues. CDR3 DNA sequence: TGTGCCAGCAGTGGGGGGGGCTCCTACGAGCAGTACTTC. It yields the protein CASSGGGSYEQYF.

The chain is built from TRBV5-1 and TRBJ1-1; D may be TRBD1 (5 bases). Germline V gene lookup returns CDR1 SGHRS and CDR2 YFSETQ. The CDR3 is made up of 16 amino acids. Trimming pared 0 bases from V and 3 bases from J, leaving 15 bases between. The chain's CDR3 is CASSLGNQGVDTEAFF. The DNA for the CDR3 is TGCGCCAGCAGCTTGGGAAACCAGGGTGTCGACACTGAAGCTTTCTTT. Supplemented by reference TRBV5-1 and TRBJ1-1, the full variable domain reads KAGVTQTPRYLIKTRGQQVTLSCSPISGHRSVSWYQQTPGQGLQFLFEYFSETQRNKGNFPGRFSGRQFSNSRSEMNVSTLELGDSALYLCASSLGNQGVDTEAFFGQGTRLTVV.

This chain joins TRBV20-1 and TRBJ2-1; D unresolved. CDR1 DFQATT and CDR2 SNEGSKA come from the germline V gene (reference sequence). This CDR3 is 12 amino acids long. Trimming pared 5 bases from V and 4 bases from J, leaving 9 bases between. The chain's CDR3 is CSAGVGYNEQFF. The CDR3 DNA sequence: TGCAGTGCTGGTGTGGGGTACAATGAGCAGTTCTTC.

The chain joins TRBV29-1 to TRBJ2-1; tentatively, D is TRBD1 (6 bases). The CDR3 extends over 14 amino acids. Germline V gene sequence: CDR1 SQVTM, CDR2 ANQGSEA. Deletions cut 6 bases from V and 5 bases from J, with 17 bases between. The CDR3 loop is CSVLGQLANNEQFF. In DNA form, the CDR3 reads TGCAGCGTACTCGGACAGCTAGCAAACAATGAGCAGTTCTTC.

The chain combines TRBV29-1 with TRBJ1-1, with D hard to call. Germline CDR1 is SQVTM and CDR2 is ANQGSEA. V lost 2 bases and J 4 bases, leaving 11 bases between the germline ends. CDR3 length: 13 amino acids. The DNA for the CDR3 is TGCAGCGTTGAACACTCTTGGGGCACTGAAGCTTTCTTT. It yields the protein CSVEHSWGTEAFF.

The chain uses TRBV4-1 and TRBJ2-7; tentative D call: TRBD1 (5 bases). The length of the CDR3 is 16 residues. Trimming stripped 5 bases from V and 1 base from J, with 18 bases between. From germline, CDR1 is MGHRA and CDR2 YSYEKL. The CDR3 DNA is TGCGCCAGCAGCGGGGCTGGGGTAAGTAGGTCCTACGAGCAGTACTTC. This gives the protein CASSGAGVSRSYEQYF.

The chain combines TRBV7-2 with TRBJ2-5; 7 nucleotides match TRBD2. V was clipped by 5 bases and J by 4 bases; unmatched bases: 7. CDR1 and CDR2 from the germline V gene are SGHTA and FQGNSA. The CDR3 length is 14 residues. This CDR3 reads CASSPWGGRETQYF. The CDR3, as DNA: TGTGCCAGCAGCCCATGGGGGGGTCGAGAGACCCAGTACTTC.